This T cell receptor (beta chain) was retrieved from a study of shared clonotypes between healthy human individuals. Terminally differentiated effector memory CD45RA+ cells were excluded by CCR7 positive selection of CD45RO-negative cells. With V trimmed by 3 bases and J by 1 base, 11 bases remained unmatched. Looked up from germline, CDR1 is SGDLS and CDR2 is YYNGEE. This CDR3 has 18 amino acids. Data came from immunoSEQ multiplex PCR; TCRdb stores just in-frame clones and leaves some out. This table has around 2,100,000 clones, about 95% appearing once. Sequencing input: naive CD8+ T cells sorted from blood. This receptor was obtained from a man between 18 and 35 years old in good health. The rearrangement uses TRBV9 and TRBJ2-3; 10 nucleotides align to TRBD2. CDR3 sequence: CASSAVNKRGGCTDTQYF. In DNA form, the CDR3 reads TGTGCCAGCAGCGCCGTGAATAAGCGGGGGGGCTGCACAGATACGCAGTATTTT.